This T cell receptor beta chain was identified in a study of blood T cell repertoires in COVID-19 (TCRdb year 2020). Study-level background: The collaborator samples originated in the United States, Italy and Spain and spanned the acute and convalescent phases of COVID-19. The samples were drawn from two sources: the first 160 participants of the ongoing ImmuneRACE study, and 1,254 subjects contributed by 6 global collaborators. Deeply sampled blood TCRbeta repertoires from subjects exposed to, actively infected with, or recovered from COVID-19 were included in the dataset. The repertoires were released in a freely available public database meant as a resource for research on the immune response to SARS-CoV-2. HLA class I and class II types, where available, came from metadata supplied by the sample provider rather than from assay-based typing. Sample metadata almost always included a de-identified subject ID, COVID-19 status, age in years and sex. The material from the prospective study consisted of cDNA or gDNA derived from T cells, B-cell-depleted T cells, or PBMCs. The full study reports these points: How much clinical and demographic metadata was included differed by source and by participant, and the metadata was provided uncurated.

Notes on this clone: Its antigen remains unidentified. Base-call qualities are not available, and no considerably larger clone is one nucleotide away.

Sequences SGHNT (CDR1) and YENEEA (CDR2) are obtained from the germline V gene. Between the V and J ends, shortened by 4 bases and 5 bases respectively, the junction contains 17 bases. Inclusive of the bounding cysteine and phenylalanine, the CDR3 is 15 residues long. Solely the CDR3 DNA is kept, with 45 bases framed from the first base. TCRbeta CDR3 regions were amplified from genomic DNA by means of the immunoSEQ Assay, a bias-controlled multiplex PCR. The original pipeline was this. The number of nucleated cells in each sample was estimated from the amplification of reference gene primers within the assay. To quantify the absolute abundance of each unique TCRbeta CDR3 rearrangement, sequence reads were collapsed and filtered. For each sample, productive Simpson clonality was calculated as the square root of Simpson's diversity index across productive rearrangements. TCRdb's version of the immuneACCESS table is confined to in-frame rearrangements and falls short of the full clone set. An unresolved V gene accounts for under half of the shortfall where checked; the remainder is of unknown origin. V and J calls plus clone size are reproduced from that table; the DNA served to infer D and trimming. The sample table contains approximately 50,000 clones; only one count was recorded for 79% of them. The ten largest clones represent 25% of the sample.

Whole blood was collected in K2EDTA tubes by collaborating institutions according to the institutions' own protocols. For TCRbeta analysis, collaborator samples were shipped as frozen whole blood, as isolated PBMCs, or as DNA extracted from either sample type. Sequencing was performed on peripheral blood. The rearranged chain carries TRBV11-3 and TRBJ2-5; TRBD1 could be the D gene, as 5 bases match. The clonotype was recovered from a man between 70 and 80 years old with acute or convalescent COVID-19. In nucleotides, the sequence is TGTGCCAGCAGCTCCGCAAGGGGCCCGTCGGAGACCCAGTACTTC. It is translated as CASSSARGPSETQYF. Here the CDR3 is joined to the reference TRBV11-3 and TRBJ2-5 genes, and the full variable domain is: EAGVVQSPRYKIIEKKQPVAFWCNPISGHNTLYWYLQNLGQGPELLIRYENEEAVDDSQLPKDRFSAERLKGVDSTLKIQPAELGDSAVYLCASSSARGPSETQYFGPGTRLLVL.